The entry that follows covers one T cell receptor beta chain sequence. Its antigen is currently unknown. This sample is part of a study of cytomegalovirus exposure and HLA in healthy donors. In the study overall: A subsequent analysis reported that the 120 validation repertoires were produced on the same platform that had also been used for the roughly 670 first-cohort repertoires.

Sequencing was performed with immunoSEQ multiplex PCR; in TCRdb, only in-frame clones are kept and a portion is missing. The sample lists 120,000 or so clones, 89% occurring once. CDR3 size: 13 residues. Trimming removed 4 bases from V and 3 bases from J, with 10 bases in between. Germline loops: CDR1 LGHNT, CDR2 FRNRAP. Overall study findings and caveats: Cytomegalovirus-associated status was assigned to about 160 TCR beta chains. Most TCR sequences proved rare, with some public TCRs found in many donors. In vitro checks showed that a few CMV-associated chains really do target CMV antigens.

Material for sequencing was PBMCs. The V gene is TRBV12-5, the J gene TRBJ2-7; D is perhaps TRBD1 (6 bases). This TCR was recovered from a woman aged 18-29 years in good health and CMV-seronegative. The DNA of the CDR3 is TGTGCTAGTGGTTCGTTACAGGGCTACGAGCAGTACTTC. Residues: CASGSLQGYEQYF.